These 3 T cell receptor beta chains originate from one sample sequenced in a study of T cell repertoires in cytomegalovirus infection. TCRdb reprocessed the reads with MiXCR, giving one entry per CDR3 protein. The sample records around 310,000 distinct CDR3 sequences, about 29% being singletons. Their specific antigens are unknown. This specimen was cultured PBMCs, taken from culture after CMV antigen stimulation. The source of these receptors is a human donor in good health (CMV status not recorded). Some clones in this sample may be carry-over from other donors' samples.

This clonotype was seen a few times. This chain links TRBV5-1 with TRBJ2-3; TRBD2 agrees at 8 bases. The V gene end was trimmed by 7 bases and the J gene end by 2 bases; junction bases not matched to a gene: 12. Germline V gives CDR1 SGHRS, CDR2 YFSETQ. The CDR3 length is 16 residues. The CDR3 coding sequence is TGCGCCAGCTCATTGACTAGCGAGTACCCCACAGATACGCAGTATTTT. This sequence encodes CASSLTSEYPTDTQYF.

This chain uses TRBV6-6 with TRBJ2-1; 16 nucleotides agree with TRBD2. The CDR3 is made up of 14 amino acids. With V trimmed by 6 bases and J by 9 bases, 2 bases remained unmatched. CDR1 and CDR2 (germline): MNHNY, SVGAGI (reference sequence). Here the CDR3 DNA reads TGTGCCAGCAGAGGGACTAGCGGGAGGGGTGAGCAGTTCTTC. Its protein product is CASRGTSGRGEQFF.

This clonotype has just one count. The rearrangement uses TRBV28 and TRBJ1-6, with D perhaps TRBD1 (5 bases). The ends were cut back, 0 bases at V and 9 bases at J, with 9 bases in the middle. CDR3 size: 14 residues. Germline V gene lookup returns CDR1 MDHEN and CDR2 SYDVKM. CDR3 DNA sequence: TGTGCCAGCAGTTTATGGGGGACCGGTTCACCCCTCCACTTT. Protein product: CASSLWGTGSPLHF.